One and the same sample provided the 25 T cell receptor beta chains below, sequenced in a study of blood T cell repertoires in COVID-19. Profiling relied on immunoSEQ multiplex PCR, and the TCRdb table lists in-frame clones only, not all of them. The sample lists more than 300,000 clones; roughly 89% were seen once. The sequencing sample was made of peripheral blood. The source of these receptors is a woman aged 18-35 years who had recovered from COVID-19.

The CDR3 loop reads CASSLEGQGRNTEAFF. CDR3 bases: TGTGCCAGCAGCTTAGAGGGACAGGGACGGAACACTGAAGCTTTCTTT. V usage is TRBV11-3 and J usage is TRBJ1-1; TRBD1 aligns across 9 bases. The CDR3 is 16 residues long. The germline gives CDR1 SGHNT, CDR2 YENEEA. Germline trimming cut 0 bases from V and 1 base from J; bases unmatched to any gene: 3. Looking up the rest from reference TRBV11-3 and TRBJ1-1 gives the full variable domain: EAGVVQSPRYKIIEKKQPVAFWCNPISGHNTLYWYLQNLGQGPELLIRYENEEAVDDSQLPKDRFSAERLKGVDSTLKIQPAELGDSAVYLCASSLEGQGRNTEAFFGQGTRLTVV.

The rearrangement uses TRBV10-1 and TRBJ1-1, with D possibly matching TRBD1 (5 bases). The CDR3 extends over 13 amino acids. Germline V CDR1 and CDR2: WNHNN, SYGVQD (reference sequence). V dropped 6 bases and J dropped 3 bases, with 11 bases sitting between them. The CDR3 reads CASRISTDTEAFF. CDR3 coding DNA: TGCGCCAGCAGAATATCGACAGACACTGAAGCTTTCTTT.

CDR3 in amino acids: CASSTTGGGEAFF. For the CDR3, the DNA is TGTGCCAGCAGTACCACAGGGGGCGGTGAAGCTTTCTTT. The chain combines TRBV27 with TRBJ1-1, with 9 bases lining up with TRBD1. The CDR3 length is 13 residues. J gave up 7 bases and V 5 bases, and 5 bases lay outside the gene matches. Looked up from germline, CDR1 is MNHEY and CDR2 is SMNVEV (reference sequence).

V is TRBV6-2 or TRBV6-3 and J is TRBJ2-1; 10 nucleotides agree with TRBD2. The junction had 8 bases not matched to a gene; V was cut back by 0 bases and J by 15 bases. Germline V gene sequence: CDR1 MNHEY, CDR2 SVGEGT. The CDR3 contains 14 residues. The CDR3 loop reads CASSYSSSGRRMFF. In DNA form, the CDR3 reads TGTGCCAGCAGTTACTCGTCTAGCGGGAGAAGGATGTTCTTC.

V usage is TRBV11-2 and J usage is TRBJ2-6; 10 nucleotides agree with TRBD1. After removal of 6 bases from V and 0 bases from J, the junction contained 11 bases not matched to a gene. Looked up from germline, CDR1 is SGHAT and CDR2 is FQNNGV. The CDR3 runs to 19 residues. Here the CDR3 reads CASRFPGQGFRSGANVLTF. DNA for the CDR3: TGTGCCAGCAGATTTCCGGGACAGGGGTTTCGCTCTGGGGCCAACGTCCTGACTTTC.

In this sample, this clone turned up a few times. The chain has TRBV5-5 and TRBJ1-2; D call uncertain. Germline V gene sequence: CDR1 SGHKS, CDR2 YYEKEE (reference sequence). V lost 2 bases and J 4 bases, leaving 12 bases between the germline ends. This CDR3 is built from 14 residues. The CDR3 nucleotides are TGTGCCAGCAGCTTAGCGGCAAGTGGCTATGGCTACACCTTC. Translation: CASSLAASGYGYTF.

The gene calls are TRBV11-3 and TRBJ2-1; D may be TRBD1 (5 bases). The CDR3 sequence is 12 residues long. Trimming cost V 2 bases and J 15 bases, with 14 bases left between them. From germline, CDR1 is SGHNT and CDR2 YENEEA. The CDR3 DNA reads as TGTGCCAGCAGCTTAAGAAGGGCAGGGTTGTTCTTC. Amino acid sequence: CASSLRRAGLFF.

The gene calls are TRBV12-5 and TRBJ2-1; 9 bases are a match to TRBD1. Germline V gene lookup returns CDR1 LGHNT and CDR2 FRNRAP. The CDR3 covers 15 residues. With 5 bases clipped from V and 2 bases from J, the junction kept 4 bases outside the gene matches. In DNA form, the CDR3 reads TGTGCTAGTGGTAGGGACAGGGTACCCTACAATGAGCAGTTCTTC. Translated: CASGRDRVPYNEQFF.

V usage is TRBV3-1 (or the pseudogene TRBV3-2) and J usage is TRBJ2-5; D is unclear. This CDR3 is 15 amino acids long. CDR1 and CDR2 from the germline V gene are LGHDT and YNNKEL (reference sequence). Trimming removed 1 base from V and 1 base from J, with 10 bases in between. The DNA of the CDR3 is TGTGCCAGCAGCCAAGCGACTGCCCCCCAAGAGACCCAGTACTTC. This codes for CASSQATAPQETQYF.

The chain joins TRBV6-5 to TRBJ1-2; D is ambiguous. Between the trimmed V and J ends, which lost 0 bases and 7 bases, there was a span of 12 bases. The CDR3 has 14 residues. The germline CDR1 and CDR2 sequences are MNHEY and SVGAGI. The CDR3 region is CASSYSAGRGGYTF. The CDR3, as DNA: TGTGCCAGCAGTTACTCGGCCGGACGGGGTGGCTACACCTTC.

The chain recombines TRBV10-1 with TRBJ2-2; D is unclear. The CDR3 extends over 14 amino acids. V dropped 5 bases and J dropped 2 bases, with 9 bases sitting between them. The V gene's germline CDR1 is WNHNN and CDR2 SYGVQD (reference sequence). The DNA for the CDR3 is TGCGCCAGCAGTAAGACAACCAACACCGGGGAGCTGTTTTTT. Encoded protein: CASSKTTNTGELFF.

This chain connects TRBV21-1 to TRBJ2-1; the D call TRBD2 from the table was never checked on the DNA. TRBV21-1 corresponds to a pseudogene. The CDR3 runs to 18 residues. The chain's CDR3 is CASSKSIQRELRYNEQFF. For the CDR3, the DNA is TGTGCCAGCAGCAAAAGTATCCAGCGGGAGCTAAGGTACAATGAGCAGTTCTTC.

The gene calls are TRBV27 and TRBJ1-6; TRBD1 aligns across 8 bases. From germline, CDR1 is MNHEY and CDR2 SMNVEV (reference sequence). This CDR3 is 20 amino acids long. After removal of 0 bases from V and 4 bases from J, the junction contained 14 bases not matched to a gene. The CDR3 nucleotides are TGTGCCAGCAGTTTATCCCCCGTCACGGGACAGGTCACTTATAATTCACCCCTCCACTTT. It yields the protein CASSLSPVTGQVTYNSPLHF.

The J gene is TRBJ2-1, the V gene TRBV25-1, with TRBD2 as a possible D gene (6 bases). Germline V CDR1 and CDR2: MGHDK, SYGVNS. The CDR3 totals 16 residues. Trimming stripped 8 bases from V and 5 bases from J, with 22 bases between. This CDR3 reads CASRETTLAIHNEQFF. CDR3 DNA: TGTGCCAGCCGCGAAACAACACTAGCAATCCACAATGAGCAGTTCTTC.

The J gene is TRBJ1-1, the V gene TRBV4-1, with no clear D. The CDR3 length is 15 residues. The germline V gene has CDR1 MGHRA and CDR2 YSYEKL. Trimming pared 1 base from V and 3 bases from J, leaving 12 bases between. Here the CDR3 reads CASSQGTEYDTEAFF. DNA of the CDR3: TGCGCCAGCAGCCAAGGCACAGAGTACGACACTGAAGCTTTCTTT.

This clone was picked up one time. The genes are TRBV11-2 and TRBJ2-1; TRBD1 is a possible D gene (6 bases). The CDR3 is 14 residues long. V lost 5 bases, J lost 4 bases, and 12 bases lay in between. CDR1 is SGHAT, CDR2 FQNNGV, per germline. The CDR3 here is CASSTGTNYNEQFF. In DNA, the CDR3 is TGTGCCAGCAGCACCGGGACAAATTACAATGAGCAGTTCTTC. The whole variable domain, filled in from reference TRBV11-2 and TRBJ2-1, reads EAGVAQSPRYKIIEKRQSVAFWCNPISGHATLYWYQQILGQGPKLLIQFQNNGVVDDSQLPKDRFSAERLKGVDSTLKIQPAKLEDSAVYLCASSTGTNYNEQFFGPGTRLTVL.

The CDR3 loop reads CASSFSGGTQYF. The CDR3, as DNA: TGTGCCAGCAGTTTTTCCGGGGGTACGCAGTATTTT. This rearrangement joins TRBV12-3 or TRBV12-4 to TRBJ2-3; D perhaps matches TRBD2 (6 bases). This CDR3 is 12 amino acids long. V shed 3 bases and J shed 8 bases, with 9 bases lying between them.

The chain employs TRBV2 and TRBJ1-6; TRBD1 is a possible D gene (6 bases). Germline values: CDR1 SNHLY, CDR2 FYNNEI. V gave up 5 bases and J gave up 9 bases, with 20 bases separating them. The CDR3 length is 16 residues. CDR3 nucleotides: TGTGCCAGCAGTCAGGGGCCCCTTCGGATGGCTTCACCCCTCCACTTT. Its translation: CASSQGPLRMASPLHF.

This rearrangement joins TRBV6-5 to TRBJ1-1; no reliable D call. CDR1 is MNHEY, CDR2 SVGAGI, per germline. The CDR3 extends over 15 amino acids. Trimming removed 0 bases at V and 4 bases at J, with 12 bases between. The CDR3 region is CASSYSKLGGTEAFF. The DNA for the CDR3 is TGTGCCAGCAGTTACTCGAAATTGGGAGGCACTGAAGCTTTCTTT.

This chain uses TRBV29-1 with TRBJ2-1; 9 positions agree with TRBD1. CDR1 is SQVTM, CDR2 ANQGSEA, per germline. This CDR3 region has 14 residues. The V and J ends lost 2 bases and 3 bases, in that order; junction bases with no gene match: 2. CDR3 in DNA: TGCAGCGTTGAAAGGACAGGGGACTACAATGAGCAGTTCTTC. This gives the protein CSVERTGDYNEQFF.

This chain connects TRBV7-8 to TRBJ2-3; a possible D gene is TRBD1 (6 bases). Trimming pared 2 bases from V and 0 bases from J, leaving 12 bases between. The CDR3 totals 16 residues. Germline V gene lookup returns CDR1 SGHVS and CDR2 FQNEAQ. CDR3 coding DNA: TGTGCCAGCAGCTTACGACAGGTCTCTAGCACAGATACGCAGTATTTT. The encoded protein is CASSLRQVSSTDTQYF.

This sequence joins TRBV11-2 and TRBJ2-1, with 9 nucleotides matching TRBD2. Germline V gene sequence: CDR1 SGHAT, CDR2 FQNNGV. This CDR3 contains 16 residues. V gave up 7 bases and J gave up 9 bases; unmatched junction bases: 16. The CDR3 spells CASNPLSGRRGIEQFF. The CDR3 region has the DNA TGTGCCAGCAACCCTCTTAGCGGGAGACGAGGTATTGAGCAGTTCTTC.

The genes are TRBV9 and TRBJ1-4; D uncertain. The ends were cut back, 0 bases at V and 8 bases at J, with 11 bases in the middle. The CDR3 runs 14 residues. Germline-derived CDR1 and CDR2 are SGDLS and YYNGEE. The CDR3 is CASSVGAGREKLFF. The CDR3 bases are TGTGCCAGCAGCGTAGGGGCAGGTCGGGAAAAACTGTTTTTT.

This sequence joins TRBV15 and TRBJ1-2; 7 nucleotides match TRBD1. V lost 0 bases to trimming and J lost 3 bases; unmatched junction nucleotides: 4. Germline V lookup: CDR1 LNHNV, CDR2 YYDKDF (reference sequence). The CDR3 has 15 amino acids. CDR3 sequence reads: CATSRDHGTDYGYTF. Here the CDR3 DNA reads TGTGCCACCAGCAGAGATCACGGGACAGACTATGGCTACACCTTC.

This sequence joins TRBV6-1 and TRBJ1-2, with D tentatively TRBD1 (6 bases). The CDR3 is made up of 15 amino acids. With 3 bases removed from V and 8 bases from J, the gap between germline ends came to 19 bases. CDR1 is MNHNS, CDR2 SASEGT, per germline. CDR3 region: CASSEGHPDSKGYTF. CDR3 in DNA: TGTGCCAGCAGTGAGGGCCACCCGGACAGCAAAGGCTACACCTTC.